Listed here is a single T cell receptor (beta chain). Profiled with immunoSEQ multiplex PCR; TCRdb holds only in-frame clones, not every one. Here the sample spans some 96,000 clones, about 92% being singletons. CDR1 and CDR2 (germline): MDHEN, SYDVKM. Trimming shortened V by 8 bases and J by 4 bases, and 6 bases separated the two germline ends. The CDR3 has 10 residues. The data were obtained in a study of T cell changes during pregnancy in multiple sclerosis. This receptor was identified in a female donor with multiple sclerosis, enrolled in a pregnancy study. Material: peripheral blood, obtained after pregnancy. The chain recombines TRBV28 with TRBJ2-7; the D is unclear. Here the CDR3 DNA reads TGTGCCAGCGGCTCGTACGAGCAGTACTTC. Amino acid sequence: CASGSYEQYF.